Listed here is a single T cell receptor beta chain. There is no known antigen for this receptor. No much larger clone exists at a distance of one base, and base qualities are not known. Per the germline V gene, SGDLS is the CDR1 and YYNGEE is the CDR2. V is pared back by 0 bases and J by 6 bases, with 16 bases lying between the germline termini. The CDR3 starts with the cysteine, ends with the phenylalanine, and has 15 residues. The kept DNA is CDR3 alone, 45 bases in frame from the first base. This specimen comes from a study of T cell responses to AZD1222 COVID-19 vaccine (dated by TCRdb to about 2021). About the investigation overall: TCR sequencing covered 230 or so trial participants: roughly 200 given two doses of AZD1222 and 26 given two doses of MenACWY control vaccine. Trial participants were enrolled by age into 18-55, 56-69 and 70-plus year subgroups, with around 140, 26 and 57 TCR-sequenced participants respectively.

According to the study, the label for this sample's time point signals: about 28 days (+/-7) after the second vaccine dose. AZD1222 recipients given second doses at about 4 weeks or at about 12 weeks were pooled, since spike-specific TCR depth and breadth were not found to differ between the two schedules. Vaccinee samples came from UK trials COV001 and COV002, including a single-blind randomized controlled phase 2/3 trial of AZD1222 (ChAdOx1 nCoV-19) in healthy adults. For TCRbeta chain sequencing, PBMC samples from trial participants were taken at day 0 and at day 28 after the second dose. The CDR3 regions of human TCRbeta chains were analyzed by immunosequencing. Concerning the study's data processing: TCRs in the repertoires were compared against a reference library of SARS-CoV-2-specific TCRs that had been generated with the MIRA antigen-specificity platform. Breadth was defined as the fraction of unique TCRs that were SARS-CoV-2-associated, and depth was defined as the fraction of total T cells that were SARS-CoV-2-associated. Each spike-specific TCR was assigned to its reactive spike region and to a CD4 or CD8 class using the MIRA data. Log10-transformed breadth and depth values were compared by one-way ANOVA with Sidak's multiple comparisons tests. Sourced from immuneACCESS, this table was stored by TCRdb with only in-frame sequences that have V and J called. A share of the clones is absent; for the studies checked, an unresolved V gene accounts for under half, and the remainder has no known explanation. The V and J calls and clone size are taken from that table; D and trimming were inferred from the DNA. This sample is represented by around 44,000 clones; just over 85% of them were singletons. The ten largest make up less than 9% of the sample.

Results and caveats for the whole study, not just this receptor: Because no day 14 peak-response samples were available, repertoires were characterized only after the peak T cell response. Reportedly, almost half of the unique spike-specific TCRs recognized epitopes lying outside the regions that are mutated in the B.1.351 and B.1.1.7 variants. Spike-specific TCR breadth and depth rose significantly after two AZD1222 doses compared with day 0 and with MenACWY recipients. Conclusions about previously exposed vaccinees are limited, since just five to seven AZD1222 recipients were seropositive for SARS-CoV-2 at baseline. CD4 TCRs associated with the vaccine covered the entire spike protein, and the dominant responses were in regions 160-218 and 743-854. In the small 56-69-year group, the increase in depth fell short of significance, most likely because of low power. Participants were mostly white British and included more females than males, and it was suggested by the authors that clonal diversity may have been underestimated.

The sequenced sample was peripheral blood, obtained 28 days after the second AZD1222 dose. The receptor chain draws on TRBV9 and TRBJ2-7, with the D gene tentatively TRBD1 or TRBD2, based on 6 matching bases in each. The source of this sequence is an adult who received the AZD1222 COVID-19 vaccine. The CDR3 loop reads CASSVATGADSEQYF. Here is the DNA: TGTGCCAGCAGCGTAGCAACGGGAGCGGACAGCGAGCAGTACTTC. The CDR3 plus the reference TRBV9 and TRBJ2-7 genes for the other parts give the full variable domain: DSGVTQTPKHLITATGQRVTLRCSPRSGDLSVYWYQQSLDQGLQFLIQYYNGEERAKGNILERFSAQQFPDLHSELNLSSLELGDSALYFCASSVATGADSEQYFGPGTRLTVT.